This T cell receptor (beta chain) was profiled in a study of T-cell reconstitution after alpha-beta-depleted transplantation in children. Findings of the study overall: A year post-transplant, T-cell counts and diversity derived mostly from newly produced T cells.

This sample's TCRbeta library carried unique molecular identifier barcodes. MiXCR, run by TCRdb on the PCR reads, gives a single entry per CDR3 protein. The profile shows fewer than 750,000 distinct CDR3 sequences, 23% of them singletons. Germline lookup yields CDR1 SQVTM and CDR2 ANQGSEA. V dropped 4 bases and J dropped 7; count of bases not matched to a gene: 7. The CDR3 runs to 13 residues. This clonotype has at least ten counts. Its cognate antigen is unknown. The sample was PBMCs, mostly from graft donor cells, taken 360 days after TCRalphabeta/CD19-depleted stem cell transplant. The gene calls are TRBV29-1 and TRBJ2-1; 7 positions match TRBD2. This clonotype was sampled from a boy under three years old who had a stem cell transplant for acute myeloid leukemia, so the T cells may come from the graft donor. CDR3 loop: CSVAREGINEQFF. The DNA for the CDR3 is TGCAGCGTTGCAAGGGAGGGTATTAATGAGCAGTTCTTC.